This TCR beta chain is from a study of molecular identifiers for immune sequencing clone quantification. Across the study: Replicate RNA from roughly 20,000 or 100,000 naive CD8 T cells formed five aliquots; four were sequenced.

This CDR3 is 17 amino acids long. V lost 8 bases to trimming and J lost 3 bases, with 24 bases between them. The germline CDR1 and CDR2 sequences are SGHTA and FQGNSA. Regarding this clonotype: This sequence may be a read error, since a much larger clone differs from it by one base.

In preparing bulk TCR libraries, previously described methods and listed TCR primers were used. MiXCR, run by TCRdb on the PCR reads, gives a single entry per CDR3 protein. The sample yields 10,000 to 12,000 distinct CDR3 sequences, roughly 22% seen once. Naive CD8 libraries were made from around 18,000 to 910,000 sorted cells, and they used 10%, 30% or 50% RNA. The rearrangement uses TRBV7-2 and TRBJ2-3; D possibly corresponds to TRBD2 (7 bases). Sequencing used naive CD8+ T cells from blood, with Jurkat cell RNA spiked in. The subset here: FACS-sorted CD8+CD4-CCR7+CD45RA+ naive T cells. The sequence derives from a human donor in good health. Some libraries in this study had Jurkat cell RNA spiked in. DNA of the CDR3: TGTGCCAGCGGCCCCCTGAGGGGGGGCGAGAGTACAGATACGCAGTATTTT. Protein sequence: CASGPLRGGESTDTQYF.